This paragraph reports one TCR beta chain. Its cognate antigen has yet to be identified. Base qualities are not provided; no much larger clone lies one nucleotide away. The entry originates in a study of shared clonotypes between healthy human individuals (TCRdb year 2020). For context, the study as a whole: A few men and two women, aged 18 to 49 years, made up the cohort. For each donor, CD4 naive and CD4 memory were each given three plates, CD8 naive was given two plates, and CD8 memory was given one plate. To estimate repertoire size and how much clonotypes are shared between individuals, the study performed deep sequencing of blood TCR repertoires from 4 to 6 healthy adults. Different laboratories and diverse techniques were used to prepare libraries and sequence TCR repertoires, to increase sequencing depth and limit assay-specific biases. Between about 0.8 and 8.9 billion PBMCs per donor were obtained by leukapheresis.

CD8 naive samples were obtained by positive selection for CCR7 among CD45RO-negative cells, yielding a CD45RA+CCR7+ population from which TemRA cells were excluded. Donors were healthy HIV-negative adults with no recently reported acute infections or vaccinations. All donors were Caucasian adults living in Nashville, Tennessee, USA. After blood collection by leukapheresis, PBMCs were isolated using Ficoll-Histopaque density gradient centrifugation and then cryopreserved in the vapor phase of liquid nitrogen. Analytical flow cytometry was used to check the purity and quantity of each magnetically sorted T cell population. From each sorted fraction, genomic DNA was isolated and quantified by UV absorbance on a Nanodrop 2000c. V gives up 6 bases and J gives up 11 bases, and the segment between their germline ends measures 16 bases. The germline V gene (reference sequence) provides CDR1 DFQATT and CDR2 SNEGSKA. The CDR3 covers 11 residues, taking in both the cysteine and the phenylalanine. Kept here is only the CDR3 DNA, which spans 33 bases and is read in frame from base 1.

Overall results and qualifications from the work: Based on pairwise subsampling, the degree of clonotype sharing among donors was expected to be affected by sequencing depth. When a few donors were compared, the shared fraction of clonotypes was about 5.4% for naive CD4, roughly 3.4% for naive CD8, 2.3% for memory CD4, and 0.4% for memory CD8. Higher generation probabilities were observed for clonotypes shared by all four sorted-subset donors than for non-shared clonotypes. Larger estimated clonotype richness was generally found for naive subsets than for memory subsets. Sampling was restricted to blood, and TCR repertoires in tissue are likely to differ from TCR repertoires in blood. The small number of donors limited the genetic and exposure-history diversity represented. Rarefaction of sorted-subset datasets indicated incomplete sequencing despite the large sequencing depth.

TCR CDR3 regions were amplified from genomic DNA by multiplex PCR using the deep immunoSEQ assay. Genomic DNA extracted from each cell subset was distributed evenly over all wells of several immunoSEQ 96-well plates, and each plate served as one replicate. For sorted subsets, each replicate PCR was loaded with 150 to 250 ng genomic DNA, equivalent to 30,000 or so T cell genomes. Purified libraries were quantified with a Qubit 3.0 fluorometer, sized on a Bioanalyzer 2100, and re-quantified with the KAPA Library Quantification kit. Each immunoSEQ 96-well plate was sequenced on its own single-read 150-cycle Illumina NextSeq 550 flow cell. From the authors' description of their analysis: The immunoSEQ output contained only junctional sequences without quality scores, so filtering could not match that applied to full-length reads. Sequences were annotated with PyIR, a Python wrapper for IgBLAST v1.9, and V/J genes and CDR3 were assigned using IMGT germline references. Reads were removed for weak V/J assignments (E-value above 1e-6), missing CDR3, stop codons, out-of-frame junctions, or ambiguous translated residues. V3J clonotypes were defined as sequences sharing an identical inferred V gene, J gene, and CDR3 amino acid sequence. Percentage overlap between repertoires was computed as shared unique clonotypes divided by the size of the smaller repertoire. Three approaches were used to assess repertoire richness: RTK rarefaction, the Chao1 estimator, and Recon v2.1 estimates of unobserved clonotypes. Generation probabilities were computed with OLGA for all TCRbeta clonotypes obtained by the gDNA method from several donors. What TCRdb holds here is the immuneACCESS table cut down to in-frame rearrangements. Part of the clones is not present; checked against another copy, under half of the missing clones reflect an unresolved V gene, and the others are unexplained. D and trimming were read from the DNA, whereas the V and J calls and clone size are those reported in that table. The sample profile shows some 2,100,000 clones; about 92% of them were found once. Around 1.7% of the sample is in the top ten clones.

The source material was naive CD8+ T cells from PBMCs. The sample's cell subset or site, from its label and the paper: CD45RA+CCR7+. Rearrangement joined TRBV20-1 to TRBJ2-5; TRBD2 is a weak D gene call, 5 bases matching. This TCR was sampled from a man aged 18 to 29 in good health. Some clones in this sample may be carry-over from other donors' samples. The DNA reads TGCAGTGCAAGGTTGTTAAGGGAGCAGTACTTC. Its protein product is CSARLLREQYF.